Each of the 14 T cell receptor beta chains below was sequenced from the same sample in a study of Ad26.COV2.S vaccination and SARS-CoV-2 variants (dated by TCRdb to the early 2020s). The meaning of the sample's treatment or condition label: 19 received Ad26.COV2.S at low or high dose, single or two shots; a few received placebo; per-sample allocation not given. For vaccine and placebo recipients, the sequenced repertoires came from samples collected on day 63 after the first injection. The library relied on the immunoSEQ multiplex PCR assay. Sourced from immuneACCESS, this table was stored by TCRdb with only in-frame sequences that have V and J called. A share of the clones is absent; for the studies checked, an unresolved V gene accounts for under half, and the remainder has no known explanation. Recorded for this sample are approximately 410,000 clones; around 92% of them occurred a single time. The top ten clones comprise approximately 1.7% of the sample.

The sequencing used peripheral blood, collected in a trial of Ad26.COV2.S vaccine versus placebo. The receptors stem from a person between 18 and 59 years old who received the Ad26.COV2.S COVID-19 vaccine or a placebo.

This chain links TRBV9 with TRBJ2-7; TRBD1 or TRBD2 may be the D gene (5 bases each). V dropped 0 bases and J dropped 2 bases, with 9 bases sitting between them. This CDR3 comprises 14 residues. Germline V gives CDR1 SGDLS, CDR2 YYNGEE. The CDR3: CASSVGPGPYEQYF. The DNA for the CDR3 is TGTGCCAGCAGCGTAGGGCCGGGGCCCTACGAGCAGTACTTC.

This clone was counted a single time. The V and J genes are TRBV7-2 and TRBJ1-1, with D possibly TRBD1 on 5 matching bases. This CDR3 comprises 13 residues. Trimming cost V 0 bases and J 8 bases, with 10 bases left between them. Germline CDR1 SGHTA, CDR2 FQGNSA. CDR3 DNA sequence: TGTGCCAGCAGCTTAGCAGGGGCTTTCGAAGCTTTCTTT. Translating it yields CASSLAGAFEAFF.

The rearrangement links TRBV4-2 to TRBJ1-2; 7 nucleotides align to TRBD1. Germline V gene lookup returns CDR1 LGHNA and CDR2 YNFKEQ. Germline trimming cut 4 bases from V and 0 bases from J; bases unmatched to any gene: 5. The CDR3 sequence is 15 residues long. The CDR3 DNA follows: TGTGCCAGCAGCCCCGACAGGGCCGCTAACTATGGCTACACCTTC. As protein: CASSPDRAANYGYTF.

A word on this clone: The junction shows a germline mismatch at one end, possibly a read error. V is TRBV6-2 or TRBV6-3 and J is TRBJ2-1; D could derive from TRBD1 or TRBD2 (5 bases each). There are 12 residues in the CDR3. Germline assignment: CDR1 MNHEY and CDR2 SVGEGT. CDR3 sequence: CASSFGGLEQFF. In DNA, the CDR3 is TGTGCCAGCAGTTTTGGGGGTCTGGAGCAATTCTTC.

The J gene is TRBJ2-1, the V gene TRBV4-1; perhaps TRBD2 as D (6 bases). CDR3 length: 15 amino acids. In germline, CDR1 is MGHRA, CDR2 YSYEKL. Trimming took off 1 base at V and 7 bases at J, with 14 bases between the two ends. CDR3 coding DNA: TGCGCCAGCAGCCAAGGCGGGGACGGCACAAATGAGCAGTTCTTC. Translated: CASSQGGDGTNEQFF.

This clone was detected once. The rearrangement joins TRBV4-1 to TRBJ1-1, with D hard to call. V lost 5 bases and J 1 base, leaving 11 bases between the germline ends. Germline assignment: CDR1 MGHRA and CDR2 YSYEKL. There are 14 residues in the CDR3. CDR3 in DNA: TGCGCCAGCAGCTCCAATCACGAGAACACTGAAGCTTTCTTT. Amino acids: CASSSNHENTEAFF.

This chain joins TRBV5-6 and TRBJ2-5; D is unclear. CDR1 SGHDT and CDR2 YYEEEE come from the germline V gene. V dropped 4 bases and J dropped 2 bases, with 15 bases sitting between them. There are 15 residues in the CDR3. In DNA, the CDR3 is TGTGCCAGCAGCCTAAGCCCGGCAGCTCAAGAGACCCAGTACTTC. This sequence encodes CASSLSPAAQETQYF.

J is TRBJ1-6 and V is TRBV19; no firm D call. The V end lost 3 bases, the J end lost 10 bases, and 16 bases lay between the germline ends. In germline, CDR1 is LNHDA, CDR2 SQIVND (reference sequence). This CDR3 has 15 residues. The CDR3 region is CASSISGPAGSPLHF. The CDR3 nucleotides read TGTGCCAGTAGTATCTCCGGGCCGGCAGGATCACCCCTCCACTTT.

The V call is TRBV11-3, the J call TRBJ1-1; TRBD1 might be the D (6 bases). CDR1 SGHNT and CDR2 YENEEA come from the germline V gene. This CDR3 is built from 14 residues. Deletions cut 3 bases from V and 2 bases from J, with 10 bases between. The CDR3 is CASSFRGPNTEAFF. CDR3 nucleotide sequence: TGTGCCAGCAGCTTCCGGGGGCCAAACACTGAAGCTTTCTTT.

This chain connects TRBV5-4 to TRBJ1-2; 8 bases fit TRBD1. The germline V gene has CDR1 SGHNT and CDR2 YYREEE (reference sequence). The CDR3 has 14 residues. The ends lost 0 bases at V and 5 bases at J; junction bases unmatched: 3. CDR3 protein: CASSLDGQGYGYTF. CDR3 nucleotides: TGTGCCAGCAGCTTGGACGGACAGGGTTATGGCTACACCTTC.

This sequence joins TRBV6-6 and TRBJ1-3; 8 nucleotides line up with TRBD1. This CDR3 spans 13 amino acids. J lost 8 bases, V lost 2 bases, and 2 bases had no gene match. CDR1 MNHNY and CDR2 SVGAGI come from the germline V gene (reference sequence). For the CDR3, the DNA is TGTGCCAGCAGTTACAAGGACAGGGACACCATATATTTT. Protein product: CASSYKDRDTIYF.

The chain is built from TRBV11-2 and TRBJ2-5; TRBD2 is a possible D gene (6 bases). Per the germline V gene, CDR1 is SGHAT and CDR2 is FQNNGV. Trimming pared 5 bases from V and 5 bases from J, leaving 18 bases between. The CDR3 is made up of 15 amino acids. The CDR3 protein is CASSVSILAPETQYF. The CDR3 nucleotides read TGTGCCAGCAGCGTGTCTATACTAGCCCCCGAGACCCAGTACTTC.

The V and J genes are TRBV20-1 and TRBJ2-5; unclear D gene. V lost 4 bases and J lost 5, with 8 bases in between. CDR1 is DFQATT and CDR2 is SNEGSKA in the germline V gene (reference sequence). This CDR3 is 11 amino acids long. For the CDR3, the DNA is TGCAGTGCTATATACTCTGAGACCCAGTACTTC. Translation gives CSAIYSETQYF.

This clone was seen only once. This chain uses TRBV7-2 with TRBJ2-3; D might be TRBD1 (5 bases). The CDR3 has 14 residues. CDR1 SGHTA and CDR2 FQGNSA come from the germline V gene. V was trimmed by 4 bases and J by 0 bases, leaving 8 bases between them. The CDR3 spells CASSSRQSTDTQYF. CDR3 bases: TGTGCCAGCAGCTCGCGACAGAGCACAGATACGCAGTATTTT.